The source of this TCR beta chain is a study of response to subunit inactivated influenza vaccine. Findings and limits, study-wide: Each seasonal flu vaccination may recruit only limited new T cells, authors suggested.

This clonotype has more than one count but fewer than ten. Its antigen is currently unknown. TCRdb analysed the RT-PCR reads with MiXCR anew, one entry per CDR3 protein. This table holds approximately 520,000 distinct CDR3 sequences, roughly 23% found once. The clonotype was recovered from a man in his fifties who received an inactivated influenza vaccine. The sequences come from CD4+ T cells sorted from PBMCs, collected roughly 5 days after vaccination.

CDR3 sequence: CASSLIGGGESETQYF. CDR3 bases: TGTGCCAGCAGCCTCATAGGCGGGGGAGAATCAGAGACCCAGTACTTC. The rearrangement uses TRBV4-2 and TRBJ2-5, with 7 bases aligning to TRBD2. The CDR3 is made up of 16 amino acids. Germline V gives CDR1 LGHNA, CDR2 YNFKEQ. With 4 bases clipped from V and 4 bases from J, the junction kept 12 bases outside the gene matches.